Included here is one TCR beta chain sequence, with context. This sample also contains other DNA sequences that code for the same CDR3. The data were obtained in a study of blood T cell repertoires in COVID-19. Study background: PBMCs, B-cell-depleted T cells, or T cells provided the cDNA or gDNA that made up the material.

The CDR3 length is 13 residues. V was clipped by 8 bases and J by 0 bases; unmatched bases: 2. The germline gives CDR1 SNHLY, CDR2 FYNNEI. Per the authors' pipeline: From reference gene primer amplification, estimates of nucleated cell counts were derived. This table comes from immunoSEQ multiplex PCR, and its TCRdb copy is limited to in-frame clones, with some not included. That table is the source of V, J and clone size, and D and trimming were worked out from the DNA. The sample has approximately 190,000 clones, 82% seen once. This sequence joins TRBV2 and TRBJ1-1; the match to TRBD1 covers 8 bases. The TCR originated in a woman aged 60 to 75 with COVID-19, enrolled during active disease. The sequenced material came from peripheral blood. The CDR3 sequence is CASGQGLNTEAFF. As DNA, the CDR3 is TGTGCCAGCGGACAGGGTTTGAACACTGAAGCTTTCTTT.